These 14 T cell receptor beta chains were all obtained from the same sample, sequenced in a study of lymphopenia after photon versus proton radiotherapy. Profiled with immunoSEQ multiplex PCR; TCRdb holds only in-frame clones, not every one. Of around 66,000 clones in the sample, around 87% were seen once. Sequencing used peripheral blood, obtained from a patient treated with photon-based radiotherapy. The receptors shown here come from a middle-aged man with gastric cancer.

The rearrangement links TRBV18 to TRBJ1-5; 8 bases are shared with TRBD1. The CDR3 length is 13 residues. Per the germline V gene, CDR1 is KGHSH and CDR2 is LQKENI. Unmatched junction bases numbered 6, after V lost 8 bases and J lost 6 bases. CDR3: CASLSDRGQPQHF. The CDR3 coding sequence is TGTGCCAGCCTAAGCGACAGGGGTCAGCCCCAGCATTTT.

The V gene is TRBV4-2, the J gene TRBJ2-7; 10 bases agree with TRBD2. CDR1 is LGHNA and CDR2 is YNFKEQ in the germline V gene. V shed 7 bases and J 4 bases; nucleotides not matched to a gene: 7. The CDR3 is 14 residues long. This CDR3 reads CASNLAGALYEQYF. Here the CDR3 DNA reads TGTGCCAGCAACCTAGCGGGGGCTCTTTACGAGCAGTACTTC.

The chain joins TRBV7-3 to TRBJ2-1; tentative D call: TRBD2 (6 bases). Trimming took 3 bases from V and 8 from J, leaving 8 bases between them. The V gene's germline CDR1 is SGHTA and CDR2 FQGTGA. The CDR3 extends over 12 amino acids. The CDR3 loop reads CASSFGGYEQFF. The CDR3 DNA is TGTGCCAGCAGCTTTGGGGGGTATGAGCAGTTCTTC. Based on the CDR3 plus reference TRBV7-3 and TRBJ2-1, the full variable domain is GAGVSQTPSNKVTEKGKYVELRCDPISGHTALYWYRQSLGQGPEFLIYFQGTGAADDSGLPNDRFFAVRPEGSVSTLKIQRTERGDSAVYLCASSFGGYEQFFGPGTRLTVL.

This clone is classed as medium-sized. The chain links TRBV7-3 to TRBJ1-6, with D maybe TRBD1 (5 bases). Germline V gene data show CDR1 as SGHTA and CDR2 as FQGTGA. V shed 0 bases and J shed 7 bases, with 13 bases lying between them. The CDR3 is 16 amino acids. In nucleotides, the CDR3 is TGTGCCAGCAGCTTAACTGGGGGGAAGAGGAATTCACCCCTCCACTTT. Translating gives CASSLTGGKRNSPLHF.

The genes are TRBV11-3 and TRBJ2-5; TRBD2 matches at 8 bases. The CDR3 contains 14 residues. The germline CDR1 and CDR2 sequences are SGHNT and YENEEA. V lost 1 base, J lost 4 bases, and 2 bases stayed unmatched. CDR3 protein: CASSLARGAETQYF. Written as DNA, the CDR3 is TGTGCCAGCAGCTTAGCGCGGGGGGCAGAGACCCAGTACTTC.

J is TRBJ2-3 and V is TRBV7-2; 10 bases match TRBD1. Trimming at V came to 2 bases and at J to 4 bases, leaving 12 bases not matched to a gene. There are 18 residues in the CDR3. Looked up from germline, CDR1 is SGHTA and CDR2 is FQGNSA. In DNA form, the CDR3 reads TGTGCCAGCAGCTTAAGGGCCCCGGGACAGGGGAGGTCAGATACGCAGTATTTT. Translation: CASSLRAPGQGRSDTQYF.

CDR3 coding DNA: TGTGCCTGGGATCTAGCGGTGGTAAACACCGGGGAGCTGTTTTTT. This gives the protein CAWDLAVVNTGELFF. This chain joins TRBV30 and TRBJ2-2, with TRBD2 matching over 7 bases. In germline, CDR1 is GTSNPN, CDR2 SVGIG (reference sequence). This CDR3 spans 15 amino acids. V lost 5 bases, J lost 2 bases, and 8 bases stayed unmatched. Combining the CDR3 with reference TRBV30 and TRBJ2-2 gives the whole variable domain SQTIHQWPATLVQPVGSPLSLECTVEGTSNPNLYWYRQAAGRGLQLLFYSVGIGQISSEVPQNLSASRPQDRQFILSSKKLLLSDSGFYLCAWDLAVVNTGELFFGEGSRLTVL.

J is TRBJ1-2 and V is TRBV6-6; TRBD1 matches at 7 bases. Germline CDR1 reads MNHNY; CDR2 reads SVGAGI (reference sequence). J was trimmed by 1 base and V by 6 bases; bases with no gene match: 5. CDR3 length: 14 amino acids. CDR3 coding DNA: TGTGCCAGCAGCCTTCGACAGGGTAACTATGGCTACACCTTC. It encodes CASSLRQGNYGYTF.

The rearrangement uses TRBV5-5 and TRBJ2-3; tentative D call: TRBD1 (6 bases). The CDR3 loop spans 15 amino acids. The germline CDR1 and CDR2 sequences are SGHKS and YYEKEE (reference sequence). Trimming removed 3 bases from V and 4 bases from J, with 15 bases in between. In nucleotides, the CDR3 is TGTGCCAGCAGCTCAAAAGGGGGTTGGGCAGATACGCAGTATTTT. Translating it yields CASSSKGGWADTQYF.

This sequence joins TRBV5-1 and TRBJ1-4; 8 bases match TRBD1. This CDR3 has 16 amino acids. Losses at the gene ends were 0 bases for V and 3 bases for J; bases not matched to a gene: 4. Germline values: CDR1 SGHRS, CDR2 YFSETQ. CDR3 nucleotide sequence: TGCGCCAGCAGCTTGGGCCAGGGGGCTGCTAATGAAAAACTGTTTTTT. Protein product: CASSLGQGAANEKLFF.

The V call is TRBV27, the J call TRBJ2-5, with a tentative D call TRBD2 (5 bases). Gene TRBJ2-7 matches the end of the DNA better, so the J call may be wrong. This CDR3 comprises 11 residues. Germline V gives CDR1 MNHEY, CDR2 SMNVEV (reference sequence). CDR3 sequence (DNA): TGTGCCAGCGGGGATCGGGGCGAGCAGTACTTC. It translates to CASGDRGEQYF.

The sample holds a few counts of this clone. The V call is TRBV7-9, the J call TRBJ2-2, with 9 bases identical to TRBD2. The V gene's germline CDR1 is SEHNR and CDR2 FQNEAQ (reference sequence). Unmatched junction bases numbered 5, after V lost 0 bases and J lost 6 bases. There are 16 residues in the CDR3. The DNA for the CDR3 is TGTGCCAGCAGCTTAGCTAGCGGGGGTATGGCCGGGGAGCTGTTTTTT. The encoded protein is CASSLASGGMAGELFF. Together with reference TRBV7-9 and TRBJ2-2, the CDR3 gives the full variable domain: DTGVSQNPRHKITKRGQNVTFRCDPISEHNRLYWYRQTLGQGPEFLTYFQNEAQLEKSRLLSDRFSAERPKGSFSTLEIQRTEQGDSAMYLCASSLASGGMAGELFFGEGSRLTVL.

V gene TRBV11-2 combines with J gene TRBJ1-1; D is ambiguous. The length of the CDR3 is 13 residues. Trimming cost V 1 base and J 1 base, with 4 bases left between them. Per germline, CDR1 SGHAT and CDR2 FQNNGV. CDR3 sequence (DNA): TGTGCCAGCAGCTTAGGGGGGAACACTGAAGCTTTCTTT. This translates into CASSLGGNTEAFF. The complete variable domain, with remaining parts taken from reference TRBV11-2 and TRBJ1-1, reads EAGVAQSPRYKIIEKRQSVAFWCNPISGHATLYWYQQILGQGPKLLIQFQNNGVVDDSQLPKDRFSAERLKGVDSTLKIQPAKLEDSAVYLCASSLGGNTEAFFGQGTRLTVV.

V usage is TRBV30 and J usage is TRBJ1-1; D is unclear. V was clipped by 0 bases and J by 1 base, with 9 bases between them. The CDR3 has 14 residues. Germline assignment: CDR1 GTSNPN and CDR2 SVGIG (reference sequence). CDR3 residues: CAWSVRGRNTEAFF. As DNA, the CDR3 is TGTGCCTGGAGTGTACGAGGGCGGAACACTGAAGCTTTCTTT.